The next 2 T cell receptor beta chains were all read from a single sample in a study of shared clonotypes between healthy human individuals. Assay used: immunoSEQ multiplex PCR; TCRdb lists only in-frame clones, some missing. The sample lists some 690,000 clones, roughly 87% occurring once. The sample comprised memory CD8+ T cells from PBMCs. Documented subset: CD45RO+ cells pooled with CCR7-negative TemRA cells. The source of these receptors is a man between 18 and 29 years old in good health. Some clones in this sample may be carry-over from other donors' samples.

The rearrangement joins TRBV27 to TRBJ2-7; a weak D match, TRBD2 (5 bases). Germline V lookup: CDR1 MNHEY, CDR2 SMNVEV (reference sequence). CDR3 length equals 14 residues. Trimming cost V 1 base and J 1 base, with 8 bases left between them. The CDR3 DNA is TGTGCCAGCAGTTTATACCGGGGTTCCTACGAGCAGTACTTC. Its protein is CASSLYRGSYEQYF.

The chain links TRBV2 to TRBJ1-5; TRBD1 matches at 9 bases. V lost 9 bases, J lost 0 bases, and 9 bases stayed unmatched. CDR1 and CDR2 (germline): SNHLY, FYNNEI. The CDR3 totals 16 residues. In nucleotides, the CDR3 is TGTGCCAGTAGGGGACAGGGAACCAATAGCAATCAGCCCCAGCATTTT. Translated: CASRGQGTNSNQPQHF.